The rows below give T cell receptor beta chains drawn from one sample of a study of CD8+ T cells in alopecia areata. The repertoire was sequenced with immunoSEQ multiplex PCR; TCRdb's copy has only in-frame clones and lacks some. In the table there are around 160,000 clones, around 59% of which are singletons. The material was CD4+ T cells sorted from blood, obtained at week 24, from a patient treated with tofacitinib. The receptors here all came from a human donor with alopecia areata. Both conserved end residues are part of each CDR3. Each record gives: clone size, V gene, J gene, D gene, CDR3 protein, CDR3 DNA. The D gene is left open where the match is weak. Where a row states a size, it is once, few, many or the class of an expanded clone; other rows omit it.

-	TRBV29-1	TRBJ1-2	-	CSVGTLAGYTF	TGCAGCGTGGGGACCTTGGCAGGCTACACCTTC
-	TRBV2	TRBJ1-1	TRBD1	CASSEELSRGRLKTEAFF	TGTGCCAGCAGTGAAGAGCTGTCCAGGGGGCGTTTGAAGACTGAAGCTTTCTTT
-	TRBV19	TRBJ2-3	TRBD2	CASKGRGTDTQYF	TGTGCCAGTAAGGGGAGGGGTACAGATACGCAGTATTTT
-	TRBV30	TRBJ2-1	-	CAWSTGHSNSYNEQFF	TGTGCCTGGAGTACCGGACACTCCAACTCCTACAATGAGCAGTTCTTC
-	TRBV7-2	TRBJ2-7	TRBD2	CASSLGGTTLYEQYF	TGTGCCAGCAGTCTCGGCGGGACTACCCTCTACGAGCAGTACTTC
once	TRBV2	TRBJ1-2	-	CASSKDTAYGYTF	TGTGCCAGCAGTAAGGATACAGCCTATGGCTACACCTTC
few	TRBV7-3	TRBJ1-1	-	CASSYGHQNTEAFF	TGTGCCAGCAGCTACGGACACCAGAACACTGAAGCTTTCTTT
-	TRBV9	TRBJ2-3	-	CASSVYPDGDTQYF	TGTGCCAGCAGCGTATATCCGGACGGAGATACGCAGTATTTT
few	TRBV11-3	TRBJ2-5	-	CASSFTTAQETQYF	TGTGCCAGCAGCTTCACGACAGCCCAAGAGACCCAGTACTTC
-	TRBV30	TRBJ2-4	-	CAWGPDRDIQYF	TGTGCCTGGGGCCCGGATCGGGACATTCAGTACTTC
-	TRBV9	TRBJ1-2	TRBD1	CASSANRGLDTF	TGTGCCAGCAGCGCTAACAGGGGGTTGGACACCTTC
-	TRBV7-6	TRBJ2-3	-	CASSDRGASTDTQYF	TGTGCCAGCAGCGACCGGGGGGCCTCCACAGATACGCAGTATTTT
-	TRBV18	TRBJ1-1	-	CASSPQGTEAFF	TGTGCCAGCTCACCACAAGGAACTGAAGCTTTCTTT
-	TRBV29-1	TRBJ2-3	-	CSVEPADTQYF	TGCAGCGTTGAGCCCGCAGATACGCAGTATTTT
-	TRBV29-1	TRBJ2-3	TRBD1	CSVRTGGTDTQYF	TGCAGCGTGAGGACAGGGGGGACAGATACGCAGTATTTT
once	TRBV2	TRBJ1-1	TRBD1	CASRVTGGREAFF	TGTGCCAGCAGAGTAACAGGGGGTAGGGAAGCTTTCTTT
-	TRBV6-5	TRBJ1-4	TRBD1	CASTGAANEKLFF	TGTGCCAGTACAGGGGCAGCTAATGAAAAACTGTTTTTT
once	TRBV20-1	TRBJ2-7	TRBD2	CSAAGGREQYF	TGCAGTGCAGCGGGGGGGCGAGAGCAGTACTTC
few	TRBV11-1	TRBJ2-7	-	CASSLAGSYEQYF	TGTGCCAGCAGCTTAGCGGGGTCCTACGAGCAGTACTTC
few	TRBV15	TRBJ1-1	-	CATSRGRENEAFF	TGTGCCACCAGCAGAGGACGAGAAAATGAAGCTTTCTTT
-	TRBV5-1	TRBJ2-5	-	CASSSTGQETQYF	TGCGCCAGCAGCTCGACCGGCCAAGAGACCCAGTACTTC
-	TRBV7-6	TRBJ2-3	-	CASSLVAQESDTQYF	TGTGCCAGCAGCTTAGTGGCCCAGGAATCAGATACGCAGTATTTT
-	TRBV29-1	TRBJ2-7	-	CSVREQVSGEQYF	TGCAGCGTTAGGGAACAGGTATCAGGCGAGCAGTACTTC
-	TRBV11-2	TRBJ2-3	-	CASSLQNTDTQYF	TGTGCCAGCAGCTTACAGAACACAGATACGCAGTATTTT
-	TRBV6-6	TRBJ1-4	TRBD1	CASRVRQGPNEKLFF	TGTGCCAGCAGGGTTCGACAGGGCCCTAATGAAAAACTGTTTTTT
-	TRBV30	TRBJ2-6	-	CAWRTAGANVLTF	TGTGCCTGGAGGACAGCCGGGGCCAACGTCCTGACTTTC
few	TRBV7-2	TRBJ2-5	TRBD2	CASSNLAGNGVAQYF	TGTGCCAGCAGCAACCTAGCGGGGAACGGGGTGGCCCAGTACTTC
few	TRBV27	TRBJ1-1	-	CASSAQQGYDTEAFF	TGTGCCAGCAGTGCCCAGCAGGGGTATGATACTGAAGCTTTCTTT
few	TRBV7-9	TRBJ2-1	-	CASSSASNEQFF	TGTGCCAGCAGCTCCGCCTCCAATGAGCAGTTCTTC